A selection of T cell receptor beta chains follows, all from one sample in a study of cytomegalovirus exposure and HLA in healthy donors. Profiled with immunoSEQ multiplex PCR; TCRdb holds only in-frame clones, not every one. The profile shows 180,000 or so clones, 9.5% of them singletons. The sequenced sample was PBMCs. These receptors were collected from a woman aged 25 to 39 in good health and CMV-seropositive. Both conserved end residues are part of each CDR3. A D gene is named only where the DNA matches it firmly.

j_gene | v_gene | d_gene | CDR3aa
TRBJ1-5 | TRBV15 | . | CATSSRTGNQPQHF
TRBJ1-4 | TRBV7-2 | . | CASSLVGTFNEKLFF
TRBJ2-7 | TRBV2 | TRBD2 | CASSYSGRRYEQYF
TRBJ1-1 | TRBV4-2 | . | CASSRGLGQNTEAFF
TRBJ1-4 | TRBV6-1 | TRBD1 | CASSEVVGQGATNEKLFF
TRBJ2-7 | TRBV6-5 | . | CASSSSSYEQYF
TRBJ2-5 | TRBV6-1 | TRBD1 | CASSEGDRDQETQYF
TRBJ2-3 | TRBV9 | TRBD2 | CASSSRTSGIGDTQYF
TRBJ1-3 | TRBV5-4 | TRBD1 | CASGYSGQGEPGNTIYF
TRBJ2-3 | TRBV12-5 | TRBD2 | CASGLVGGSSADTQYF
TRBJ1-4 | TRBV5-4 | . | CASSLGQDEKLFF
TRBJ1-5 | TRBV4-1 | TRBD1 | CASSQDRAGGDFGNQPQHF
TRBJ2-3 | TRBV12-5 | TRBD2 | CASGPPGLAGINTQYF
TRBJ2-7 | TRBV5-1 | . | CASSLGDTRTYEQYF
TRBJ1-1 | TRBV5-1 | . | CASSLGHGGAMSTEAFF
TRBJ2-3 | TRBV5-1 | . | CASSLAQQATQYF
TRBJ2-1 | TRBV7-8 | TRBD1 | CASSYGPLGQGRDEQFF
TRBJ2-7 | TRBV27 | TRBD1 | CASSLIRGTGTKEQYF
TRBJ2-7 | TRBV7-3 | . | CASSLTAASSYEQYF
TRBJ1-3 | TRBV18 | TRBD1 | CASSPTGELSGNTIYF
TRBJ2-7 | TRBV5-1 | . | CASQTGPPTLEQYF
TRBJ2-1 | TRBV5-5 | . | CASSRQRYNEQFF
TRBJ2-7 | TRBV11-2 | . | CASSPPVPRDPYEQYF
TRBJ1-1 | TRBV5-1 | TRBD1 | CASSWWGQGVNTEAFF
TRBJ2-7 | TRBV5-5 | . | CASSTNRASYEQYF
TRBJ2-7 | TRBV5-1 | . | CASSENSYEQYF
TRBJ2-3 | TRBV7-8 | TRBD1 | CASRSPGQGATDTQYF
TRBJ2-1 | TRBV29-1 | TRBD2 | CSVLPGTSSYNEQFF
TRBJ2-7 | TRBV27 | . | CASSSDSYEQYF
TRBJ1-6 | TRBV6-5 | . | CASSYWGGSPLHF
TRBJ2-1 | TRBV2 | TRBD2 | CASSDVREGFYNEQFF
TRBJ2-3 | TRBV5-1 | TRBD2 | CASSPLTSGSFTDTQYF
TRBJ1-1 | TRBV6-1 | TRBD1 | CASSDRDRGDLMNTEAFF
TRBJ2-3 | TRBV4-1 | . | CASSQGPDRTDTQYF
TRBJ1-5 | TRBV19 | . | CASSLGVNQPQHF
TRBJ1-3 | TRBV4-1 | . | CASSQAGTYGNTIYF
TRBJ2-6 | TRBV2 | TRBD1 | CASIGQGFSGANVLTF
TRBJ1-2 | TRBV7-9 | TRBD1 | CASRSGTGAVPANYGYTF
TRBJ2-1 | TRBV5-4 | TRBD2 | CASRISGSSYNEQFF
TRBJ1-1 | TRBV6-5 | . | CASSYSRNTEAFF